This T cell receptor beta chain was identified during a study of cytomegalovirus exposure and HLA in healthy donors. About the research overall: Out of 398 genotyped donors, about 81% belonged to the Caucasian-associated ancestry cluster.

A note on this clone: Its target is not known.

The CDR3 contains 16 residues. Germline values: CDR1 MNHNS, CDR2 SASEGT. V lost 3 bases and J 5 bases, leaving 20 bases between the germline ends. PCR used 60 Vbeta primers and 13 Jbeta primers. Clones were read by immunoSEQ multiplex PCR, and TCRdb kept only the in-frame ones, dropping some. This table holds over 250,000 clones, 86% found once. Study-level results: Later analysis showed TCR association rates varying by HLA locus, highest for DRB1 and lowest for HLA-C. From TCR beta sequences, most subjects' HLA-A and HLA-B alleles were reportedly predicted accurately.

The sequencing input was PBMCs. The sequence derives from a middle-aged man in good health and CMV-seropositive. The rearrangement joins TRBV6-1 to TRBJ2-7; tentative D call: TRBD1 (5 bases). CDR3 in amino acids: CASSETLTRGKDEQYF. CDR3 bases: TGTGCCAGCAGTGAGACCCTCACAAGGGGTAAAGACGAGCAGTACTTC.